The clone carrying this T cell receptor beta chain was picked up one time. Generated by immunoSEQ multiplex PCR, the TCRdb table keeps only in-frame clones and is missing some. The data contain 250,000 to 350,000 clones, almost 90% of them singletons. All enrollees were roughly 18 to 100 years old and from 20 to 25 US areas. Self-reported history from a screening survey and questionnaire set each donor's cohort. The data belong to a study of blood T cell repertoires in COVID-19. The wider study: COVID-19 samples, acute and convalescent, were from the United States, Italy and Spain. T cells, B-cell-depleted T cells, or PBMCs provided the cDNA or gDNA that served as material.

Sequenced: PBMCs or T cells enriched from blood (not recorded which). The clonotype was recovered from a woman under 30 with acute COVID-19.

CDR3 residues: CASSELQGAGSNQPQHF. The CDR3 region has the DNA TGTGCCAGCAGCGAGCTCCAGGGGGCCGGTAGCAATCAGCCCCAGCATTTT. The V call is TRBV27, the J call TRBJ1-5; TRBD1 agrees at 8 bases. J was trimmed by 0 bases and V by 6 bases; bases with no gene match: 10. CDR1 and CDR2 (germline): MNHEY, SMNVEV (reference sequence). The CDR3 covers 17 residues.